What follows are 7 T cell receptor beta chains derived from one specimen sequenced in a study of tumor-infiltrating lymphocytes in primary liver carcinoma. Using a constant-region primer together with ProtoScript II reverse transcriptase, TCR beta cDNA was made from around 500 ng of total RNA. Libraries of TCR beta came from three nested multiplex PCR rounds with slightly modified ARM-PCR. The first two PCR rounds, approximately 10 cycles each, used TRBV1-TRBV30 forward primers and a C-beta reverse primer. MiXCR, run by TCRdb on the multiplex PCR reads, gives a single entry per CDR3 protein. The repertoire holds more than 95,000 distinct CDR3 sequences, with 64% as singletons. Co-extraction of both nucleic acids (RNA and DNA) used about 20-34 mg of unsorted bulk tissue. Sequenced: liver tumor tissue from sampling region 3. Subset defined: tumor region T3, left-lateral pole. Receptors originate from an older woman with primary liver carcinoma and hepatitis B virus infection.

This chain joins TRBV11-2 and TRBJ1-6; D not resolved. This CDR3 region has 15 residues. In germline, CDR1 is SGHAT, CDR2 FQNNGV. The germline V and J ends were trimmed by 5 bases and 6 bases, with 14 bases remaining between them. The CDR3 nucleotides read TGTGCCAGCAGCCACATAGCGGGAGGTAATTCACCCCTCCACTTT. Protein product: CASSHIAGGNSPLHF.

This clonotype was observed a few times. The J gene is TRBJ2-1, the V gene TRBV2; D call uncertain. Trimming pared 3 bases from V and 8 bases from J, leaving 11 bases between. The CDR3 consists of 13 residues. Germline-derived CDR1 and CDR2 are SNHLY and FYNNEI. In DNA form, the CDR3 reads TGTGCCAGCAGTGAGGATTACACACATGAGCAGTTCTTC. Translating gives CASSEDYTHEQFF.

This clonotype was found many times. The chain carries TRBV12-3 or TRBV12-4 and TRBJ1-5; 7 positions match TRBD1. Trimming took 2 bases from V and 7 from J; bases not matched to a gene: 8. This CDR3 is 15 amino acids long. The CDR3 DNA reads TGTGCCAGCAGTTTAAGGGGGCAGGGTTGGCAGCCCCAGCATTTT. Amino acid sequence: CASSLRGQGWQPQHF.

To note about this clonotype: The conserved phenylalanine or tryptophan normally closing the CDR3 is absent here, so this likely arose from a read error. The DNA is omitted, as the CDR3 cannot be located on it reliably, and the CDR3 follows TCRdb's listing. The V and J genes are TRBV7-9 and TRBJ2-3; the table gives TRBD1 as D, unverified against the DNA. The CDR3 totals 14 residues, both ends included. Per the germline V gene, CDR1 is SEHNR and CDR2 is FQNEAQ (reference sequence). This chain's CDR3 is CASSTRQGTDTQNS.

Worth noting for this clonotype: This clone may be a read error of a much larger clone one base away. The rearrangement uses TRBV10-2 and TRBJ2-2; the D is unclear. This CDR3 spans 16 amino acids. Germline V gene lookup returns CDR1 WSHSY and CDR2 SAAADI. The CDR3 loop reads CTSTRPEGFDTGELFF. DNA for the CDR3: TGCACCAGCACTCGACCGGAAGGGTTCGACACCGGGGAGCTGTTTTTT.

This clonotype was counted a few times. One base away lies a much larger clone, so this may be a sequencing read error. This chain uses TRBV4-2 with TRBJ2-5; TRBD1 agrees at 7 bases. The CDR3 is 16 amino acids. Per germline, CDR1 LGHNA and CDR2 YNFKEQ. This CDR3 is CASNQDHRGLQETQYF. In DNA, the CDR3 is TGTGCCAGCAACCAAGATCACAGGGGCTTACAAGAGACCCAGTACTTC.

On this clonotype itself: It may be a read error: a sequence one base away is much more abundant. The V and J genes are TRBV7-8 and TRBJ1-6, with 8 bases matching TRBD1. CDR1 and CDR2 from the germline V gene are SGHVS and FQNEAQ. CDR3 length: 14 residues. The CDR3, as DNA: TGTACCAGCAGCATGACAGGGGACAACTCACCCCTCCACTTT. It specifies CTSSMTGDNSPLHF. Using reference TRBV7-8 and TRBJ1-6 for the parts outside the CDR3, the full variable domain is GAGVSQSPRYKVAKRGQDVALRCDPISGHVSLFWYQQALGQGPEFLTYFQNEAQLDKSGLPSDRFFAERPEGSVSTLKIQRTQQEDSAVYLCTSSMTGDNSPLHFGNGTRLTVT.